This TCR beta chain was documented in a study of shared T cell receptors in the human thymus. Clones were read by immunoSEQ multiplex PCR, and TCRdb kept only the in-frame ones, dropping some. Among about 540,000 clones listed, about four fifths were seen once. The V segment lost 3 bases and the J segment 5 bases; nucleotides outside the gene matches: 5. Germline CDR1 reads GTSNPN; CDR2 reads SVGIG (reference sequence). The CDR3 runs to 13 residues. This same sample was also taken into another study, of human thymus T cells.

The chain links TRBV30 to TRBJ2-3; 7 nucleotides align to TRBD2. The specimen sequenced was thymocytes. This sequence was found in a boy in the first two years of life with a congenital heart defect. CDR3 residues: CAWRGTTRDTQYF. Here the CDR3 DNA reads TGTGCCTGGAGAGGGACTACGAGAGATACGCAGTATTTT.